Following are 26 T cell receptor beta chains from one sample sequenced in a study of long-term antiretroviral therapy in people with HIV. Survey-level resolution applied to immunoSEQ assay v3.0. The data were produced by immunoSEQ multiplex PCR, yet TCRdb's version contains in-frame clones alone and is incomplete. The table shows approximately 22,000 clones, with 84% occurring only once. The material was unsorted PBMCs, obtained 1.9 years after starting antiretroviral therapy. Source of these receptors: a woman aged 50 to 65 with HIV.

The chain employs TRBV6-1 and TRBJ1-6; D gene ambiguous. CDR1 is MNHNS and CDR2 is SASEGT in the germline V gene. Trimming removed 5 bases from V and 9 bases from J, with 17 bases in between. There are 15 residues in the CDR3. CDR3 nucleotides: TGTGCCAGCAGTCTAGGGTGGGTTGCGATTTCACCCCTCCACTTT. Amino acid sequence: CASSLGWVAISPLHF.

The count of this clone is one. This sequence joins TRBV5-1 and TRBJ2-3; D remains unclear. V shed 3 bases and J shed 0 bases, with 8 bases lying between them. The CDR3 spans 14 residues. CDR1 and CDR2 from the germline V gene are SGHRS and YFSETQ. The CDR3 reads CASSSDGSTDTQYF. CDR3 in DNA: TGCGCCAGCAGCTCGGACGGCAGCACAGATACGCAGTATTTT. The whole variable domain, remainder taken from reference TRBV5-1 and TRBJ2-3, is KAGVTQTPRYLIKTRGQQVTLSCSPISGHRSVSWYQQTPGQGLQFLFEYFSETQRNKGNFPGRFSGRQFSNSRSEMNVSTLELGDSALYLCASSSDGSTDTQYFGPGTRLTVL.

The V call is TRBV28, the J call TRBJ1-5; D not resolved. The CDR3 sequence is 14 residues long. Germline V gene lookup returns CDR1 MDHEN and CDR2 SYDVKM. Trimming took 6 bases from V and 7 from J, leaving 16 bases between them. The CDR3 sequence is CASSESTLQQPQHF. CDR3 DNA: TGTGCCAGCAGCGAATCGACCCTTCAACAGCCCCAGCATTTT.

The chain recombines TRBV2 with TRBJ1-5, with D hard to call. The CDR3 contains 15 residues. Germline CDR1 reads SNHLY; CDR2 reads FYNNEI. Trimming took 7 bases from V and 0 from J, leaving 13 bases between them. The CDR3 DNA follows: TGTGCCAGCACCCCTACAGATTTTAGCAATCAGCCCCAGCATTTT. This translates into CASTPTDFSNQPQHF.

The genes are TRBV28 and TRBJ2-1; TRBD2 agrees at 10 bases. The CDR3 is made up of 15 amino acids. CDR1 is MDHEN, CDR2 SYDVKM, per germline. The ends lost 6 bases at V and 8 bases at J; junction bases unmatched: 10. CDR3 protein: CASRLSGGFSYEQFF. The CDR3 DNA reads TGTGCCAGCAGACTTAGCGGGGGGTTTTCCTATGAGCAGTTCTTC.

The CDR3 bases are TGTGCCAGCAGCGCCCCGGGACAGAGCACAGATACGCAGTATTTT. It yields the protein CASSAPGQSTDTQYF. The V and J genes are TRBV21-1 and TRBJ2-3; TRBD1, the D gene given by the table, was not confirmed from the DNA. TRBV21-1 is a pseudogene locus. The CDR3 is made up of 15 amino acids.

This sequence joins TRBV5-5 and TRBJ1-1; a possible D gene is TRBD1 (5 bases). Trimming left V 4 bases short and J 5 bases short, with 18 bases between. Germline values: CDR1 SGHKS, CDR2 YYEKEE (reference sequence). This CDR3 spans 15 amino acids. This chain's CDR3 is CASSLLQVKGTEAFF. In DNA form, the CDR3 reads TGTGCCAGCAGCCTTCTACAGGTTAAAGGAACTGAAGCTTTCTTT.

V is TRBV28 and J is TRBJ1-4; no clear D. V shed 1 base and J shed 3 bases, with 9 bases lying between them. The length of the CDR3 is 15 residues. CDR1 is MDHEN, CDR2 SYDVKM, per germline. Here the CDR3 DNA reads TGTGCCAGCAGTTTATCGGCGGCACCTAATGAAAAACTGTTTTTT. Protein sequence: CASSLSAAPNEKLFF.

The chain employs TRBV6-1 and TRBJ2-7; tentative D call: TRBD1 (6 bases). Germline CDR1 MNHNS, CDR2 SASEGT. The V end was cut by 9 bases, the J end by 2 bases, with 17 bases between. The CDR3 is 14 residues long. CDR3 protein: CASSLSRGAYEQYF. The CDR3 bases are TGTGCCAGTTCCCTTAGCAGGGGAGCCTACGAGCAGTACTTC.

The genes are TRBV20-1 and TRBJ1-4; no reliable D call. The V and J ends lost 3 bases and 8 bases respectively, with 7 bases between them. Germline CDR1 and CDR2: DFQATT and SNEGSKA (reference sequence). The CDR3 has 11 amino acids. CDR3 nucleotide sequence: TGCAGTGCTAGCGGCAACGAAAAACTGTTTTTT. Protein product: CSASGNEKLFF.

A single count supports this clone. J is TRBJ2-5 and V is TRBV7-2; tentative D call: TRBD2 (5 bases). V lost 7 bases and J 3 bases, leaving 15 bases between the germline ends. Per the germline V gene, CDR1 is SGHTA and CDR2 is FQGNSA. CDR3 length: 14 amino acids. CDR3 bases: TGTGCCAGCACCCTAACTAGAAACGAAGAGACCCAGTACTTC. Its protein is CASTLTRNEETQYF.

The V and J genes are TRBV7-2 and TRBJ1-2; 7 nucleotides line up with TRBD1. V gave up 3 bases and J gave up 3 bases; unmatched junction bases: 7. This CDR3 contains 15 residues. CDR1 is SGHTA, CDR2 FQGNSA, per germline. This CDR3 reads CASSLTLGGDYGYTF. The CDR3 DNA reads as TGTGCCAGCAGCTTGACCCTAGGGGGCGACTATGGCTACACCTTC.

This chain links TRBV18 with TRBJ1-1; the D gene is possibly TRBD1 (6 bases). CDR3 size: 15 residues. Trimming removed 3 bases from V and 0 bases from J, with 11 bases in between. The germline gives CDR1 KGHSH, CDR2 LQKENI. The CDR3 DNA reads TGTGCCAGCTCACCGGACAGTAAAATGAACACTGAAGCTTTCTTT. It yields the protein CASSPDSKMNTEAFF.

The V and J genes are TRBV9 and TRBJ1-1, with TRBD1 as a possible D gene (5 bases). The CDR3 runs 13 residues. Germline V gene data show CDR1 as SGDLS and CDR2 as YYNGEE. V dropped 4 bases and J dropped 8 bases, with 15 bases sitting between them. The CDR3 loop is CASSQTGRGEAFF. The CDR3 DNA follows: TGTGCCAGCAGCCAGACGGGGCGTGGAGAAGCTTTCTTT.

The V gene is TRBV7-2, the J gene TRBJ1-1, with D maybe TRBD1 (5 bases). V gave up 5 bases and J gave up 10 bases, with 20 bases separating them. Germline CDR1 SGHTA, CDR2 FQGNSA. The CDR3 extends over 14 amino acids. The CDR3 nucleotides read TGTGCCAGCAGCCCTGAGGGCAGGTCTAGGGGAGCTTTCTTT. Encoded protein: CASSPEGRSRGAFF.

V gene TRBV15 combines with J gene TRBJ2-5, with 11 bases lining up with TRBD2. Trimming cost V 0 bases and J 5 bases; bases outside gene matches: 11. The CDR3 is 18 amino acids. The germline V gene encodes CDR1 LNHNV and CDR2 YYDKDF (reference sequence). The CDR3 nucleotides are TGTGCCACCAGCAGAGACTACTTAGCGGGGGGGCTGGCGGAGACCCAGTACTTC. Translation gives CATSRDYLAGGLAETQYF.

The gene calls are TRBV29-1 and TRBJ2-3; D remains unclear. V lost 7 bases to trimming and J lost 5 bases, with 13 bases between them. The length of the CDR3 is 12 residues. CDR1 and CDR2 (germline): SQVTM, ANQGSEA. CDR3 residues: CSADSPGDTQYF. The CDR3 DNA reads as TGCAGCGCCGACTCCCCGGGAGATACGCAGTATTTT.

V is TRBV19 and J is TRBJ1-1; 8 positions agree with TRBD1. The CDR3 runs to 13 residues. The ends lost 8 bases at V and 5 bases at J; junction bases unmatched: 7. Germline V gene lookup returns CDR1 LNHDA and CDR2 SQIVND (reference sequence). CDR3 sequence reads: CASRGQGRTEAFF. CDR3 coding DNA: TGTGCCAGTCGAGGACAGGGCCGAACTGAAGCTTTCTTT.

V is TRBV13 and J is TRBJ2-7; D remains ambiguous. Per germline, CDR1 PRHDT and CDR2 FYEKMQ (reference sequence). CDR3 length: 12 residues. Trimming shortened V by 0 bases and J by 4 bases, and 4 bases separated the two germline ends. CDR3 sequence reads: CASSLGGYEQYF. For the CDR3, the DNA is TGTGCCAGCAGCTTAGGGGGATACGAGCAGTACTTC.

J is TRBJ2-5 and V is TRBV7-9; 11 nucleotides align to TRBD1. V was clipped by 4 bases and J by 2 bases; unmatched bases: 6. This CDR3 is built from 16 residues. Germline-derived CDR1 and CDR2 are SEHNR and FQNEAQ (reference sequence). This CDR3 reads CASSYRRDRGQETQYF. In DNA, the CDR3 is TGTGCCAGCAGCTACCGCCGGGACAGGGGGCAAGAGACCCAGTACTTC.

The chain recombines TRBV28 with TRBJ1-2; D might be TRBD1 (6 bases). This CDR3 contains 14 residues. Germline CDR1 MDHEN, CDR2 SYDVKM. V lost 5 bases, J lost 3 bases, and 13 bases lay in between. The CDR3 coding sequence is TGTGCCAGCAGTCTCCGCCCAGGGGACTATGGCTACACCTTC. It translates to CASSLRPGDYGYTF.

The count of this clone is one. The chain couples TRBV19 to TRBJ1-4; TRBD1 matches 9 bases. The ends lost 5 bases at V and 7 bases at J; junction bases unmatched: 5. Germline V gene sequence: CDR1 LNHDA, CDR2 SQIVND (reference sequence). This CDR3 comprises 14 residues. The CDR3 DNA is TGTGCCAGTAGTTTGGGGACAGGGATTGAAAAACTGTTTTTT. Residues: CASSLGTGIEKLFF.

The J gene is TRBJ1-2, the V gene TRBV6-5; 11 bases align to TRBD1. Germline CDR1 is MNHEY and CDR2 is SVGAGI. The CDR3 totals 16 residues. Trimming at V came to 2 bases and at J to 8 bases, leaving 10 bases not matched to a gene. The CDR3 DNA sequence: TGTGCCAGCAGTTACGGGACAGGGGGGGTTGGAGCGGGCTACACCTTC. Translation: CASSYGTGGVGAGYTF.

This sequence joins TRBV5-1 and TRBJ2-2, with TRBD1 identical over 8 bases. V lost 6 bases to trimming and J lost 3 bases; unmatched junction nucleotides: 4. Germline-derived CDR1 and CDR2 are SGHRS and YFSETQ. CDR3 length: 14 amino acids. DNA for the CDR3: TGCGCCAGCAAGGACAGGGTAGACACCGGGGAGCTGTTTTTT. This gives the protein CASKDRVDTGELFF.

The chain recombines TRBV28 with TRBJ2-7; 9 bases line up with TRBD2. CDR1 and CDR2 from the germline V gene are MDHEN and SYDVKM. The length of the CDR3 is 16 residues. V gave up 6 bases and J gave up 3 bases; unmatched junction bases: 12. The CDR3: CASRPPPSGDNYEQYF. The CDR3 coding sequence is TGTGCCAGCAGGCCTCCCCCTAGCGGGGATAACTACGAGCAGTACTTC. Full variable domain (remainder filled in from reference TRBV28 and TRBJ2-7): DVKVTQSSRYLVKRTGEKVFLECVQDMDHENMFWYRQDPGLGLRLIYFSYDVKMKEKGDIPEGYSVSREKKERFSLILESASTNQTSMYLCASRPPPSGDNYEQYFGPGTRLTVT.

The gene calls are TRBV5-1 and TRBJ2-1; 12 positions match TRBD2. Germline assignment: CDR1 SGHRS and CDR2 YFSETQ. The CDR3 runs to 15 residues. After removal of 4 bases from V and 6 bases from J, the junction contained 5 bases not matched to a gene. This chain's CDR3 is CASSPSSGGANEQFF. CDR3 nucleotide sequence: TGCGCCAGCAGCCCTTCTAGCGGGGGGGCCAATGAGCAGTTCTTC.